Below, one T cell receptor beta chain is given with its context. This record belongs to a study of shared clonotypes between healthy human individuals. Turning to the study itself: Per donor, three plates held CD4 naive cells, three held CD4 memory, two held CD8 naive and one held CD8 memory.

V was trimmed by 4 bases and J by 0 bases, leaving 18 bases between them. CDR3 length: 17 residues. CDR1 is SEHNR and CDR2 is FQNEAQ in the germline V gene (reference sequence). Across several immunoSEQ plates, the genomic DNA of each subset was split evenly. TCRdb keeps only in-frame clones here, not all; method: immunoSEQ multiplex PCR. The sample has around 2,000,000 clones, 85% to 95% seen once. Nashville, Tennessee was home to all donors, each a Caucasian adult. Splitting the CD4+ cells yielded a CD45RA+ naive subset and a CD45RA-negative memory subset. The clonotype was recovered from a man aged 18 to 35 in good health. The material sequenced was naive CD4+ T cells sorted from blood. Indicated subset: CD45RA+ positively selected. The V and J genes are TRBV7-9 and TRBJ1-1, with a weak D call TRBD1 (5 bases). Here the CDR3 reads CASSSRKEGTMNTEAFF. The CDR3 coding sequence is TGTGCCAGCAGCTCGCGAAAGGAGGGGACCATGAACACTGAAGCTTTCTTT. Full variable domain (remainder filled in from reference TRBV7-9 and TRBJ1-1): DTGVSQNPRHKITKRGQNVTFRCDPISEHNRLYWYRQTLGQGPEFLTYFQNEAQLEKSRLLSDRFSAERPKGSFSTLEIQRTEQGDSAMYLCASSSRKEGTMNTEAFFGQGTRLTVV.